One T cell receptor (beta chain) is described in this entry. Its matching antigen is unknown. Profiling relied on immunoSEQ multiplex PCR, and the TCRdb table lists in-frame clones only, not all of them. The sample contains nearly 25,000 clones, roughly 77% of which appear only once. The data are from a study of OX40 agonist ivuxolimab in advanced cancers. Looking at the study overall: Patients received intravenous ivuxolimab every 2 weeks at 0.01 to 10 mg/kg. Study-level findings and limits: At doses 0.1 to 3.0 mg/kg, CD4+ and CD8+ clones expanded.

CDR1 is LGHNA and CDR2 is YNFKEQ in the germline V gene. Trimming pared 5 bases from V and 2 bases from J, leaving 15 bases between. The CDR3 is made up of 15 amino acids. The V call is TRBV4-2, the J call TRBJ1-2; D unclear. The receptor was isolated from an adult with an advanced solid tumor such as melanoma, head and neck, liver or kidney cancer. The specimen comprised CD4+ or CD8+ T cells sorted from blood, sampled in a trial of the OX40 agonist ivuxolimab. The CDR3 protein is CASSLRTRGNYGYTF. In nucleotides, the CDR3 is TGTGCCAGCAGCTTGAGGACCAGAGGGAACTATGGCTACACCTTC.